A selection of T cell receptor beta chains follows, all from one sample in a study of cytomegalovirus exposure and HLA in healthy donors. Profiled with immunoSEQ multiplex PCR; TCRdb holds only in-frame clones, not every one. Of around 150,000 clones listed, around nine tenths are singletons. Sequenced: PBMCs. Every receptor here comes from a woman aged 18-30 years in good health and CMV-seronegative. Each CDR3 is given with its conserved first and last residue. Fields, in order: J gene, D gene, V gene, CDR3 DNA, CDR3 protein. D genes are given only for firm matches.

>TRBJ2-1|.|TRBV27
TGTGCCAGCAGTCTCCGGGTAAGCTCCTACAATGAGCAGTTCTTC
CASSLRVSSYNEQFF
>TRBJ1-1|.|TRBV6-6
TGTGCCAGCAGTTACGTCATCACTGAAGCTTTCTTT
CASSYVITEAFF
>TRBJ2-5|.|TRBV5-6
TGTGCCAGCAGCACCCGGACGGGAGCAGAGACCCAGTACTTC
CASSTRTGAETQYF
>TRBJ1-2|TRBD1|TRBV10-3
TGTGCCATCACCGACAGGGGCTATGGCTACACCTTC
CAITDRGYGYTF
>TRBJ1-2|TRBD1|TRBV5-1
TGCGCCAGCAGCCGGACAGGGACCGACTATGGCTACACCTTC
CASSRTGTDYGYTF
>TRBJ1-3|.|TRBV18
TGTGCCAGCTCACTCGGACAGTTAGACTCTGGAAACACCATATATTTT
CASSLGQLDSGNTIYF
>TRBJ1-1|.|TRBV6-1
TGTGCCACCCTGAGGGCTGAAGCTTTCTTT
CATLRAEAFF
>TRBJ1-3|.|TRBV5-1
TGCGCCAGCAGCGCCTCGGGGGTCTCTGGAAACACCATATATTTT
CASSASGVSGNTIYF
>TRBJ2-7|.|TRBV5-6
TGTGCCAGCAGCAAGACGGACGGGAGATACGAGCAGTACTTC
CASSKTDGRYEQYF
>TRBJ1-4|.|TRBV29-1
TGCAGCGTTGCGGTATATTCCGGGGAAAAACTGTTTTTT
CSVAVYSGEKLFF
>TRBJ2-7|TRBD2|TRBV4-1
TGCGCCAGCAGTCTCGTTGAAATAGCGGGAGTTTCCACCTACGAGCAGTACTTC
CASSLVEIAGVSTYEQYF